The 22 T cell receptor beta chains presented below share a single source sample, sequenced in a study of early T cells in non-severe SARS-CoV-2 infection. Using its own MiXCR run on the 5' RACE reads, TCRdb lists one record per CDR3 protein. The sample holds tens of thousands of distinct CDR3 sequences; 5.9% are singletons and the top ten take about 5.1%. The material sequenced was whole blood. All receptors come from an adult who was a healthcare worker with PCR-confirmed SARS-CoV-2 infection or an uninfected control (not recorded which).

This clonotype was seen many times. The junction departs from germline at one end; a sequencing error may be responsible. CDR3 coding DNA: TGTGCCAGCAGTTCATATCAGGGTAAAAGGGATACGCAGTACTTT. It codes for CASSSYQGKRDTQYF. This chain links TRBV28 with TRBJ2-3, with TRBD1 as a possible D gene (5 bases). The length of the CDR3 is 15 residues. From germline, CDR1 is MDHEN and CDR2 SYDVKM.

The sample holds many counts of this clonotype. The genes are TRBV30 and TRBJ2-1; 9 bases map to TRBD2. Germline V gene data show CDR1 as GTSNPN and CDR2 as SVGIG (reference sequence). The CDR3 covers 20 residues. J lost 9 bases, V lost 0 bases, and 24 bases had no gene match. The CDR3 DNA follows: TGTGCCTGGAGTGTTAAGACACCGCGTGGGTTGCGGGAGGGCCATGGTGAGCAGTTCTTC. It codes for CAWSVKTPRGLREGHGEQFF.

The chain recombines TRBV6-5 with TRBJ2-1; 12 nucleotides line up with TRBD2. Trimming took 0 bases from V and 7 from J; bases not matched to a gene: 4. CDR1 and CDR2 (germline): MNHEY, SVGAGI. This CDR3 spans 16 amino acids. CDR3 residues: CASSYSTSGSWNEQFF. DNA of the CDR3: TGTGCCAGCAGTTACTCGACTAGCGGGAGTTGGAATGAGCAGTTCTTC.

This clonotype was counted ten times or more. The genes are TRBV28 and TRBJ2-7; D ambiguous. Between the trimmed V and J ends, which lost 11 bases and 6 bases, there was a span of 5 bases. Germline V gene sequence: CDR1 MDHEN, CDR2 SYDVKM. This CDR3 has 8 amino acids. Written as DNA, the CDR3 is TGTGCCGCCGGCGAGCAGTACTTC. Its protein is CAAGEQYF.

Many counts were recorded for this clonotype. The J gene is TRBJ2-1, the V gene TRBV3-1, with a possible D match to TRBD2 (6 bases). V lost 0 bases to trimming and J lost 0 bases, with 12 bases between them. Germline V gives CDR1 LGHDT, CDR2 YNNKEL (reference sequence). The CDR3 consists of 17 residues. CDR3 protein: CASSQDLGGDSYNEQFF. The CDR3 region has the DNA TGTGCCAGCAGCCAAGATCTGGGGGGAGACTCCTACAATGAGCAGTTCTTC.

This clonotype was observed many times. J is TRBJ2-1 and V is TRBV12-2; the table calls TRBD2, which could not be checked here. TRBV12-2 represents a pseudogene. The CDR3 sequence is 13 residues long. The CDR3 protein is CASRSLLREKVFF. CDR3 in DNA: TGTGCAAGTCGCTCTTTATTGCGGGAGAAGGTGTTCTTC.

The chain couples TRBV11-2 to TRBJ1-2; D not resolved. The CDR3 extends over 14 amino acids. From germline, CDR1 is SGHAT and CDR2 FQNNGV. The V gene lost 8 bases and the J gene lost 4 bases, with 17 bases spanning the gap. CDR3 protein: CASFHSGGTYGYTF. CDR3 DNA sequence: TGTGCCAGCTTCCACTCCGGAGGAACCTATGGCTACACCTTC.

This clonotype showed up many times. The chain uses TRBV7-8 and TRBJ2-1; 9 bases line up with TRBD1. This CDR3 has 15 residues. V shed 5 bases and J 9 bases; nucleotides not matched to a gene: 11. Per the germline V gene, CDR1 is SGHVS and CDR2 is FQNEAQ. Here the CDR3 reads CASSPPGQGRGEQFF. CDR3 bases: TGTGCCAGCAGCCCTCCGGGACAGGGCCGGGGTGAGCAGTTCTTC.

This clonotype has ten or more counts. The chain employs TRBV6-1 and TRBJ2-1; D is unclear. CDR3 length: 13 residues. With 3 bases removed from V and 4 bases from J, the gap between germline ends came to 7 bases. CDR1 and CDR2 from the germline V gene are MNHNS and SASEGT. The CDR3 spells CASSETGYNEQFF. CDR3 nucleotide sequence: TGTGCCAGCAGTGAGACTGGTTACAATGAGCAGTTCTTC.

To note about this clonotype: A read error may produce the germline difference seen at one junction end. The V and J genes are TRBV28 and TRBJ2-7, with 9 bases that match TRBD1. The CDR3 covers 17 residues. Germline CDR1 and CDR2: MDHEN and SYDVKM. CDR3 loop: CASSFPHTGGLSYEQHF. The CDR3 DNA reads TGTGCCAGCAGTTTCCCCCACACAGGGGGCCTTAGTTACGAGCAGCACTTC.

Worth noting for this clonotype: At one boundary the junction diverges from the germline segment, which might be a read error. The chain is built from TRBV28 and TRBJ1-1; possible D gene TRBD1, 6 bases. The germline CDR1 and CDR2 sequences are MDHEN and SYDVKM. This CDR3 spans 14 amino acids. DNA of the CDR3: TGTGCCAGCAGTTGGGGGGGGCGGAACACTAAAGCTTTCTTT. Translating gives CASSWGGRNTKAFF. Using reference TRBV28 and TRBJ1-1 for the parts outside the CDR3, the full variable domain is DVKVTQSSRYLVKRTGEKVFLECVQDMDHENMFWYRQDPGLGLRLIYFSYDVKMKEKGDIPEGYSVSREKKERFSLILESASTNQTSMYLCASSWGGRNTKAFFGQGTRLTVV.

In this sample, this clonotype turned up a few times. The CDR3 DNA sequence: TGTGCCAGCAATTGGCGGGAGGGCCACAATGAGCAGTTCTTC. Protein product: CASNWREGHNEQFF. The V gene is TRBV12-3 or TRBV12-4, the J gene TRBJ2-1; TRBD2 matches at 9 bases. With 7 bases clipped from V and 5 bases from J, the junction kept 6 bases outside the gene matches. The CDR3 has 14 residues.

This clonotype was recorded at least ten times. V and J are TRBV6-6 and TRBJ2-7, with 10 bases identical to TRBD2. This CDR3 spans 14 amino acids. V was clipped by 7 bases and J by 7 bases; unmatched bases: 10. The germline gives CDR1 MNHNY, CDR2 SVGAGI (reference sequence). CDR3 residues: CASTLRTSGVEQYF. CDR3 DNA sequence: TGTGCCAGCACCCTTCGGACTAGCGGCGTGGAGCAGTACTTC.

A note on this clonotype: This may come from a read error, since a much larger clone is one base off. The gene calls are TRBV6-1 and TRBJ1-6; 8 nucleotides line up with TRBD1. Germline V CDR1 and CDR2: MNHNS, SASEGT. The CDR3 has 14 residues. CDR3 loop: CASSVTGDNSLLHF. CDR3 DNA sequence: TGTGCCAGCAGTGTGACAGGGGATAATTCACTCCTCCACTTT.

This clonotype was seen at least ten times. The rearrangement links TRBV19 to TRBJ1-4; D not resolved. There are 13 residues in the CDR3. V was trimmed by 9 bases and J by 13 bases, leaving 21 bases between them. Germline CDR1 LNHDA, CDR2 SQIVND (reference sequence). CDR3 bases: TGTGCCAGCCAAACAGAGCCTCCGAACATACTGTTTTTT. Protein: CASQTEPPNILFF.

This clonotype was counted ten times or more. The CDR3 ends on some other residue instead of the conserved phenylalanine or tryptophan, so this is likely a read error. The DNA is left out, because the CDR3 cannot be placed on it with certainty; the CDR3 is given as TCRdb lists it. This chain joins TRBV7-9 and TRBJ2-7; TRBD1 is the table's D call and was not checked against the DNA. The CDR3 comprises 14 residues, both ends counted. Germline CDR1 is SEHNR and CDR2 is FQNEAQ (reference sequence). The CDR3: CASSLATSPGGRRI.

This clonotype has a handful of counts. The gene calls are TRBV18 and TRBJ2-1, with 9 bases aligning to TRBD2. Germline CDR1 is KGHSH and CDR2 is LQKENI. V lost 6 bases and J lost 6; bases outside the gene matches: 9. CDR3 size: 15 residues. CDR3 region: CASSPQAGGTNEQFF. The CDR3 DNA reads TGTGCCAGCTCCCCCCAGGCGGGAGGGACCAATGAGCAGTTCTTC.

The V and J genes are TRBV7-2 and TRBJ2-7; perhaps TRBD2 as D (6 bases). This CDR3 is built from 17 residues. The V gene's germline CDR1 is SGHTA and CDR2 FQGNSA. The ends were cut back, 1 base at V and 5 bases at J, with 21 bases in the middle. CDR3: CASSLERRLARNHEQYF. The CDR3 bases are TGTGCCAGCAGCTTAGAACGTCGCCTAGCGAGGAACCACGAGCAGTACTTC.

This clonotype was recorded many times. V and J are TRBV27 and TRBJ2-7; D may be TRBD1 (6 bases). CDR3 size: 13 residues. Germline-derived CDR1 and CDR2 are MNHEY and SMNVEV (reference sequence). V lost 4 bases and J lost 7, with 14 bases in between. The CDR3 DNA reads as TGTGCCAGCAGTTCTACACGTCAGGGGGAGCAGTACTTC. Translated, it gives CASSSTRQGEQYF.

This clonotype was seen a handful of times. CDR3 amino acids: CSASAVIFLSYNSPLHF. The CDR3 nucleotides read TGCAGTGCTAGTGCGGTTATCTTTCTCTCCTATAATTCACCCCTCCACTTT. The chain recombines TRBV20-1 with TRBJ1-6; D gene unclear. The length of the CDR3 is 17 residues. V shed 3 bases and J shed 0 bases, with 15 bases lying between them. Germline values: CDR1 DFQATT, CDR2 SNEGSKA (reference sequence).

In this sample, this clonotype turned up many times. V gene TRBV29-1 combines with J gene TRBJ1-5; D gene unclear. The CDR3 extends over 17 amino acids. Trimming took 4 bases from V and 0 from J, leaving 19 bases between them. Germline V lookup: CDR1 SQVTM, CDR2 ANQGSEA. This CDR3 reads CSVAFSFGQNSNQPQHF. CDR3 coding DNA: TGCAGCGTTGCATTCTCTTTTGGCCAGAATAGCAATCAGCCCCAGCATTTT. The full variable domain, in which reference TRBV29-1 and TRBJ1-5 provide the parts outside the CDR3, is SAVISQKPSRDICQRGTSLTIQCQVDSQVTMMFWYRQQPGQSLTLIATANQGSEATYESGFVIDKFPISRPNLTFSTLTVSNMSPEDSSIYLCSVAFSFGQNSNQPQHFGDGTRLSIL.

This clonotype has a single count. Being one base from a much bigger clone, this may be a read error. This chain joins TRBV3-1 and TRBJ2-1; TRBD2 might be the D (5 bases). The CDR3 contains 13 residues. Germline V CDR1 and CDR2: LGHDT, YNNKEL (reference sequence). The CDR3 coding sequence is TGTGCCAGCAGCCAAGAGGTCCGGGGTGAGCAGTCCTTC. This gives the protein CASSQEVRGEQSF.